This paragraph covers one T cell receptor beta chain sequence. V was pared by 2 bases and J by 3 bases, with 10 bases between. Germline V lookup: CDR1 SGDLS, CDR2 YYNGEE. This CDR3 contains 14 residues. Original methodology: Scientists estimated how many nucleated cells there were by amplifying reference gene primers. Sequenced by immunoSEQ multiplex PCR; TCRdb stores in-frame clones only, minus some. The DNA was the basis for D and trimming; V, J and clone size are from that table. The sample consists of roughly 260,000 clones, around 90% of them appearing once. The study drew participants aged about 18 to 89 years from about two dozen US areas. Self-reported history from a screening survey and questionnaire set each donor's cohort. These data belong to a study of blood T cell repertoires in COVID-19. Study-wide background: The cDNA or gDNA used as material had been derived from T cells, B-cell-depleted T cells, or PBMCs.

The TCR sequence derives from a human donor in a cohort exposed to, infected with or recovered from COVID-19 (not recorded which). The donor label of this sample is uncertain. Sequencing was carried out using PBMCs or T cells enriched from blood (not recorded which). The rearrangement uses TRBV9 and TRBJ2-3, with a weak D call TRBD1 (5 bases). The CDR3 region has the DNA TGTGCCAGCAGCGTTAAGGGGATGACAGATACGCAGTATTTT. Amino acids: CASSVKGMTDTQYF.